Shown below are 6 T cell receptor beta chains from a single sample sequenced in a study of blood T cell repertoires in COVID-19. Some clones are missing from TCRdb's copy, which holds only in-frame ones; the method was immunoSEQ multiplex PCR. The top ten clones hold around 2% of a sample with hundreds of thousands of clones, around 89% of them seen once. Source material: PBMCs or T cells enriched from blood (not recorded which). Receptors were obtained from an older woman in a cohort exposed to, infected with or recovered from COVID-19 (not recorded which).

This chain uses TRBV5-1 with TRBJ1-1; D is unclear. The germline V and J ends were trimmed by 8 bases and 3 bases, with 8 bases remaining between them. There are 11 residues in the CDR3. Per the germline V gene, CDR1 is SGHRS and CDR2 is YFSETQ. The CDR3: CASKRDTEAFF. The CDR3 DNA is TGCGCCAGTAAGAGGGACACTGAAGCTTTCTTT.

The CDR3 protein is CASGQGDTQYF. The DNA of the CDR3 is TGTGCCAGCGGGCAGGGAGATACGCAGTATTTT. This sequence joins TRBV12-3 or TRBV12-4 and TRBJ2-3, with D possibly being TRBD1 (5 bases). This CDR3 spans 11 amino acids. V gave up 8 bases and J gave up 5 bases, with 8 bases separating them.

CDR3: CASSPTANTEAFF. The CDR3 DNA follows: TGTGCCAGCAGCCCCACAGCGAACACTGAAGCTTTCTTT. The V call is TRBV7-9, the J call TRBJ1-1; D remains unclear. The V gene lost 5 bases and the J gene lost 1 base, with 8 bases spanning the gap. From germline, CDR1 is SEHNR and CDR2 FQNEAQ (reference sequence). The length of the CDR3 is 13 residues.

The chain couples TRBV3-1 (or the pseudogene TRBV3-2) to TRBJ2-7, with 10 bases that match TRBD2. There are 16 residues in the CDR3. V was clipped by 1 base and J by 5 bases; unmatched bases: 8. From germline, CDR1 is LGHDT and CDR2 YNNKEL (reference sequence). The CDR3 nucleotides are TGTGCCAGCAGCCAAGCCTCTAGCGGGAGATTCGACGAGCAGTACTTC. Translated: CASSQASSGRFDEQYF.

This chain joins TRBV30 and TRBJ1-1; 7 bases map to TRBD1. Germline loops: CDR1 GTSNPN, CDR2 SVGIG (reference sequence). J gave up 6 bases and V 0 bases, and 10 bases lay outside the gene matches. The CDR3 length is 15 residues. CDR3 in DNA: TGTGCCTGGAGTGTAAAAGGGGGCGGTCCCGCTGAAGCTTTCTTT. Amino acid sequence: CAWSVKGGGPAEAFF.

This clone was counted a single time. CDR3 sequence reads: CASSLGTSLSYNEQFF. The CDR3 DNA follows: TGCGCCAGCAGCTTGGGGACTAGCTTGTCTTACAATGAGCAGTTCTTC. The V call is TRBV5-1, the J call TRBJ2-1, with 8 bases fitting TRBD2. Per the germline V gene, CDR1 is SGHRS and CDR2 is YFSETQ. Trimming removed 0 bases from V and 4 bases from J; junction bases left unmatched: 6. CDR3 length equals 16 residues.